One sample yielded the 29 T cell receptor beta chains listed below, sequenced in a study of blood T cell repertoires in COVID-19. Clones were sequenced by immunoSEQ multiplex PCR, and TCRdb holds only the in-frame ones, with some missing. This table holds a few hundred thousand clones, 65% to 85% found once. The specimen sequenced was PBMCs or T cells enriched from blood (not recorded which). These receptors originate from a woman aged 40-49 years with acute COVID-19.

The sample holds one count of this clone. This chain joins TRBV10-1 and TRBJ2-3; 7 bases match TRBD1. Per germline, CDR1 WNHNN and CDR2 SYGVQD (reference sequence). Trimming cost V 2 bases and J 2 bases; bases outside gene matches: 1. The CDR3 contains 14 residues. The CDR3 spells CASSEDRATDTQYF. The CDR3 DNA reads as TGCGCCAGCAGTGAGGACAGGGCCACAGATACGCAGTATTTT.

The chain uses TRBV6-2 or TRBV6-3 and TRBJ2-1; TRBD2 might be the D (6 bases). This CDR3 has 12 amino acids. The V gene lost 5 bases and the J gene lost 9 bases, with 11 bases spanning the gap. CDR1 is MNHEY, CDR2 SVGEGT, per germline. The CDR3 here is CASSQSSAEQFF. CDR3 nucleotide sequence: TGTGCCAGCAGTCAATCTAGCGCTGAGCAGTTCTTC.

The chain employs TRBV18 and TRBJ2-7; 14 bases line up with TRBD2. The V gene end was trimmed by 4 bases and the J gene end by 3 bases; junction bases not matched to a gene: 14. CDR3 size: 19 residues. The germline CDR1 and CDR2 sequences are KGHSH and LQKENI. The CDR3 DNA sequence: TGTGCCAGCTCACTGGCCGGGACTAGCGGGAGAGCGAGGTACTACGAGCAGTACTTC. Translated: CASSLAGTSGRARYYEQYF.

CDR3 in amino acids: CASRWTGGLNTEAFF. The CDR3, as DNA: TGTGCCAGCAGGTGGACAGGGGGCTTGAACACTGAAGCTTTCTTT. V usage is TRBV5-5 and J usage is TRBJ1-1, with 11 bases aligning to TRBD1. Germline V gene data show CDR1 as SGHKS and CDR2 as YYEKEE (reference sequence). V shed 5 bases and J 0 bases; nucleotides not matched to a gene: 3. The CDR3 runs to 15 residues.

The rearrangement uses TRBV11-2 and TRBJ1-1; D is undetermined. This CDR3 has 13 residues. CDR1 SGHAT and CDR2 FQNNGV come from the germline V gene. Trimming removed 1 base from V and 6 bases from J, with 9 bases in between. CDR3 amino acids: CASSLGGEAEAFF. CDR3 DNA sequence: TGTGCCAGCAGCTTAGGCGGGGAAGCTGAAGCTTTCTTT.

V is TRBV4-2 and J is TRBJ2-7, with D possibly being TRBD2 (5 bases). The CDR3 totals 14 residues. V lost 1 base to trimming and J lost 5 bases, with 12 bases between them. Germline V lookup: CDR1 LGHNA, CDR2 YNFKEQ. CDR3 sequence: CASSQASGIHEQYF. As DNA, the CDR3 is TGTGCCAGCAGCCAAGCATCGGGGATCCACGAGCAGTACTTC.

The chain recombines TRBV19 with TRBJ2-2; TRBD1 matches 7 bases. CDR3 size: 14 residues. Unmatched junction bases numbered 6, after V lost 9 bases and J lost 2 bases. Germline CDR1 LNHDA, CDR2 SQIVND (reference sequence). CDR3 region: CASGQEPNTGELFF. The CDR3 DNA sequence: TGTGCCAGCGGACAGGAACCCAACACCGGGGAGCTGTTTTTT.

This clone was counted a single time. This CDR3 reads CSVQGQGWEKLFF. The CDR3 DNA sequence: TGCAGCGTACAAGGACAGGGATGGGAAAAACTGTTTTTT. The gene calls are TRBV29-1 and TRBJ1-4, with 8 bases aligning to TRBD1. The CDR3 is 13 residues long. From germline, CDR1 is SQVTM and CDR2 ANQGSEA. V gave up 6 bases and J gave up 8 bases; unmatched junction bases: 8. Variable domain in full (rest from reference TRBV29-1 and TRBJ1-4): SAVISQKPSRDICQRGTSLTIQCQVDSQVTMMFWYRQQPGQSLTLIATANQGSEATYESGFVIDKFPISRPNLTFSTLTVSNMSPEDSSIYLCSVQGQGWEKLFFGSGTQLSVL.

The chain has TRBV19 and TRBJ1-2; D gene uncertain. Trimming cost V 6 bases and J 0 bases, with 14 bases left between them. This CDR3 is 15 amino acids long. Germline V CDR1 and CDR2: LNHDA, SQIVND (reference sequence). The CDR3 loop is CASRGGLASNYGYTF. CDR3 sequence (DNA): TGTGCCAGTAGGGGTGGCCTAGCCTCTAACTATGGCTACACCTTC.

V and J are TRBV4-2 and TRBJ2-7; TRBD1 might be the D (6 bases). The CDR3 has 17 residues. With 4 bases removed from V and 0 bases from J, the gap between germline ends came to 19 bases. Germline CDR1 is LGHNA and CDR2 is YNFKEQ. CDR3 region: CASSPDPQGPFSYEQYF. The CDR3 nucleotides are TGTGCCAGCAGCCCCGATCCCCAGGGGCCTTTCTCCTACGAGCAGTACTTC.

J is TRBJ2-7 and V is TRBV7-2; 11 positions agree with TRBD2. With V trimmed by 3 bases and J by 1 base, 11 bases remained unmatched. The CDR3 has 18 amino acids. The V gene's germline CDR1 is SGHTA and CDR2 FQGNSA. CDR3 protein: CASSLFSGRASQSYEQYF. In nucleotides, the CDR3 is TGTGCCAGCAGCTTGTTTAGCGGGAGGGCCTCCCAATCCTACGAGCAGTACTTC.

The chain couples TRBV28 to TRBJ1-4, with 9 bases fitting TRBD1. The CDR3 is 16 residues long. J was trimmed by 4 bases and V by 4 bases; bases with no gene match: 7. Looked up from germline, CDR1 is MDHEN and CDR2 is SYDVKM. The DNA of the CDR3 is TGTGCCAGCAGTTGGGGACAGGGTCTGAGTAATGAAAAACTGTTTTTT. This encodes CASSWGQGLSNEKLFF. Full variable domain (outside the CDR3, taken from reference TRBV28 and TRBJ1-4): DVKVTQSSRYLVKRTGEKVFLECVQDMDHENMFWYRQDPGLGLRLIYFSYDVKMKEKGDIPEGYSVSREKKERFSLILESASTNQTSMYLCASSWGQGLSNEKLFFGSGTQLSVL.

The chain links TRBV19 to TRBJ2-1; 7 bases match TRBD2. Per the germline V gene, CDR1 is LNHDA and CDR2 is SQIVND (reference sequence). This CDR3 is 16 amino acids long. With V trimmed by 2 bases and J by 9 bases, 13 bases remained unmatched. The CDR3, as DNA: TGTGCCAGTAGTATAATGGTGTCTAGCGGAACTGTTGAGCAGTTCTTC. It encodes CASSIMVSSGTVEQFF. Combining the CDR3 with reference TRBV19 and TRBJ2-1 gives the whole variable domain DGGITQSPKYLFRKEGQNVTLSCEQNLNHDAMYWYRQDPGQGLRLIYYSQIVNDFQKGDIAEGYSVSREKKESFPLTVTSAQKNPTAFYLCASSIMVSSGTVEQFFGPGTRLTVL.

This clone has just one count. V gene TRBV6-6 combines with J gene TRBJ2-7; TRBD1 aligns across 7 bases. Trimming took 6 bases from V and 4 from J; bases not matched to a gene: 12. The CDR3 is made up of 15 amino acids. The germline CDR1 and CDR2 sequences are MNHNY and SVGAGI (reference sequence). CDR3: CASRDRTGGIYEQYF. CDR3 coding DNA: TGTGCCAGCAGAGATCGGACAGGTGGGATTTACGAGCAGTACTTC.

The V gene is TRBV7-2, the J gene TRBJ2-3; tentative D call: TRBD2 (5 bases). This CDR3 spans 13 amino acids. V lost 6 bases and J lost 9, with 16 bases in between. Germline loops: CDR1 SGHTA, CDR2 FQGNSA. The CDR3 DNA is TGTGCCAGCAGATCGAGCGGTCGTGGCACGCAGTATTTT. It is translated as CASRSSGRGTQYF.

The V gene is TRBV24-1, the J gene TRBJ1-6; D may be TRBD1 (6 bases). The germline V and J ends were trimmed by 3 bases and 5 bases, with 25 bases remaining between them. The CDR3 contains 20 residues. Germline V lookup: CDR1 KGHDR, CDR2 SFDVKD. DNA of the CDR3: TGTGCCACCAGTGATCTAACCTCAGGGGCACAGTGGGGAAATAATTCACCCCTCCACTTT. Residues: CATSDLTSGAQWGNNSPLHF.

This chain connects TRBV25-1 to TRBJ2-1; weak D call: TRBD2 (7 bases). Trimming shortened V by 5 bases and J by 4 bases, and 15 bases separated the two germline ends. CDR3 length equals 15 residues. Germline values: CDR1 MGHDK, CDR2 SYGVNS. The CDR3 nucleotides read TGTGCCAGCAGTCCGCGCGGGGGCGAATACAATGAGCAGTTCTTC. Its protein is CASSPRGGEYNEQFF.

The chain uses TRBV7-2 and TRBJ2-5, with TRBD2 identical over 12 bases. The trim removed 4 bases at V and 4 bases at J, leaving 10 bases unmatched. CDR1 is SGHTA, CDR2 FQGNSA, per germline. CDR3 size: 17 residues. The chain's CDR3 is CASSYSSGRAGGETQYF. The DNA of the CDR3 is TGTGCCAGCAGCTATTCTAGCGGGAGGGCAGGGGGAGAGACCCAGTACTTC.

In this sample, this clone turned up once. V gene TRBV25-1 combines with J gene TRBJ1-5; tentatively, D is TRBD1 (5 bases). This CDR3 contains 16 residues. CDR1 is MGHDK and CDR2 is SYGVNS in the germline V gene. Trimming removed 3 bases at V and 0 bases at J, with 12 bases between. CDR3 protein: CASSDGGAVSNQPQHF. The CDR3 DNA reads as TGTGCCAGCAGTGATGGTGGGGCAGTTAGCAATCAGCCCCAGCATTTT.

CDR3 nucleotide sequence: TGCACCAGCAGCCAAGATTTTAAGGGGCACTACAATGAGCAGTTCTTC. Amino acids: CTSSQDFKGHYNEQFF. V and J are TRBV1 and TRBJ2-1; the table's D call, TRBD1, was not checked against the DNA. TRBV1 is a pseudogene locus. This CDR3 region has 16 residues.

The V call is TRBV28, the J call TRBJ2-5; 12 bases align to TRBD1. CDR3 length equals 15 residues. J was trimmed by 5 bases and V by 6 bases; bases with no gene match: 7. In germline, CDR1 is MDHEN, CDR2 SYDVKM. CDR3 amino acids: CASRTGTGGFETQYF. The CDR3 bases are TGTGCCAGCAGAACCGGGACAGGGGGCTTTGAGACCCAGTACTTC.

This chain connects TRBV7-3 to TRBJ2-7, with TRBD2 identical over 8 bases. This CDR3 region has 15 residues. Per germline, CDR1 SGHTA and CDR2 FQGTGA. Germline trimming cut 5 bases from V and 4 bases from J; bases unmatched to any gene: 10. This CDR3 reads CASSPSAGARYEQYF. CDR3 bases: TGTGCCAGCAGCCCGTCAGCGGGAGCACGTTACGAGCAGTACTTC.

J is TRBJ1-5 and V is TRBV21-1; the table's D call, TRBD1, was not checked against the DNA. TRBV21-1 has pseudogene status. The CDR3 spans 15 residues. DNA of the CDR3: TGTGCCAGCAGCAAAGGAAGGGGCTACAATCAGCCCCAGCATTTT. Protein product: CASSKGRGYNQPQHF.

J is TRBJ2-3 and V is TRBV27, with 7 bases matching TRBD1. Trimming took 2 bases from V and 4 from J; bases not matched to a gene: 6. Germline V gene sequence: CDR1 MNHEY, CDR2 SMNVEV (reference sequence). This CDR3 has 15 residues. The CDR3 loop reads CASSLNRGNADTQYF. CDR3 sequence (DNA): TGTGCCAGCAGTTTAAACAGGGGTAACGCAGATACGCAGTATTTT.

V and J are TRBV7-8 and TRBJ2-1; TRBD2 matches at 8 bases. V was pared by 1 base and J by 5 bases, with 7 bases of the junction left unmatched. Germline-derived CDR1 and CDR2 are SGHVS and FQNEAQ. This CDR3 has 16 amino acids. Here the CDR3 DNA reads TGTGCCAGCAGCTTAGTACGGGGGGGCTTCGACAATGAGCAGTTCTTC. Translated: CASSLVRGGFDNEQFF.

This chain links TRBV3-1 (or the pseudogene TRBV3-2) with TRBJ2-1; 9 positions agree with TRBD2. CDR3 length: 13 residues. Germline V gives CDR1 LGHDT, CDR2 YNNKEL (reference sequence). Unmatched junction bases numbered 1, after V lost 3 bases and J lost 7 bases. CDR3 sequence reads: CASSHTSGNEQFF. CDR3 in DNA: TGTGCCAGCAGCCACACTAGCGGGAATGAGCAGTTCTTC.

Only a few counts were recorded for this clone. The CDR3 spells CASSHNRDTNYGYTF. CDR3 DNA: TGCGCCAGCAGCCACAACCGGGACACTAACTATGGCTACACCTTC. The chain links TRBV4-3 to TRBJ1-2; a possible D gene is TRBD1 (6 bases). This CDR3 contains 15 residues. Germline lookup yields CDR1 LGHNA and CDR2 YSLEER. Trimming stripped 3 bases from V and 0 bases from J, with 11 bases between.

This CDR3 is CASSLNMPLNEKLFF. The CDR3 DNA is TGTGCCAGCAGTCTTAACATGCCTCTGAATGAAAAACTGTTTTTT. V and J are TRBV2 and TRBJ1-4; D is unresolved. CDR1 and CDR2 (germline): SNHLY, FYNNEI. The CDR3 totals 15 residues. Trimming removed 5 bases from V and 5 bases from J, with 15 bases in between.

This clone was counted only a few times. The chain has TRBV5-4 and TRBJ1-6; D is unresolved. Trimming removed 2 bases at V and 7 bases at J, with 4 bases between. This CDR3 is 12 amino acids long. Germline V gene lookup returns CDR1 SGHNT and CDR2 YYREEE (reference sequence). CDR3 sequence reads: CASSFPNSPLHF. CDR3 coding DNA: TGTGCCAGCAGCTTCCCAAATTCACCCCTCCACTTT.